Given below is one T cell receptor beta chain in context. Its specificity is unknown. The entry originates in a study of T-cell memory formation after mild COVID-19. General study results and limits: A second wave of clones peaked on day 37, and their SARS-CoV-2 specificity went unconfirmed. The CD4+ clones that contracted clustered mainly within CM and EM, and the CD8+ clones concentrated in EMRA.

The V end was cut by 4 bases, the J end by 1 base, with 10 bases between. The CDR3 length is 14 residues. Constant-segment primers were used for 5'RACE, and the resulting TCR alpha and TCR beta cDNA libraries carried sample barcodes and UMIs. MiXCR was run by TCRdb on the 5' RACE reads, yielding one entry per CDR3 protein. The profile covers about 160,000 distinct CDR3 sequences, with roughly a third appearing a single time and about 12% taken by the ten largest. The rearrangement joins TRBV12-3 or TRBV12-4 to TRBJ1-1, with D unresolved. Sequencing was carried out using PBMCs or a T cell subset sorted from them (not recorded which). The clonotype comes from an adult woman who had mild COVID-19 (a few samples of this study predate the infection). Cell type and time point are not known. The CDR3 region is CASSSGWRNTEAFF. In nucleotides, the CDR3 is TGTGCCAGCAGTTCAGGTTGGCGGAACACTGAAGCTTTCTTT.